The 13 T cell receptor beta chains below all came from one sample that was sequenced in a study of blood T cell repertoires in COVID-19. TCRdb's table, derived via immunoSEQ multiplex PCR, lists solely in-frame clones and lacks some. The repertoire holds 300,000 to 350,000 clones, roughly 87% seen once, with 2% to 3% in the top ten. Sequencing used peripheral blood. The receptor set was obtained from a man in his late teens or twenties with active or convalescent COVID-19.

The CDR3 reads CASSLDGRRGYSPLHF. CDR3 sequence (DNA): TGTGCCAGCAGCTTGGATGGTCGCAGGGGTTATTCACCCCTCCACTTT. This chain connects TRBV5-4 to TRBJ1-6, with a possible D match to TRBD1 (6 bases). Germline loops: CDR1 SGHNT, CDR2 YYREEE (reference sequence). V dropped 0 bases and J dropped 8 bases, with 15 bases sitting between them. CDR3 length equals 16 residues.

The CDR3 sequence: CAIKASGGYEQYF. In DNA, the CDR3 is TGTGCCATCAAGGCTAGCGGGGGCTACGAGCAGTACTTC. V gene TRBV10-3 combines with J gene TRBJ2-7; 10 bases are shared with TRBD2. After removal of 7 bases from V and 3 bases from J, the junction contained 3 bases not matched to a gene. The CDR3 runs to 13 residues. Looked up from germline, CDR1 is ENHRY and CDR2 is SYGVKD.

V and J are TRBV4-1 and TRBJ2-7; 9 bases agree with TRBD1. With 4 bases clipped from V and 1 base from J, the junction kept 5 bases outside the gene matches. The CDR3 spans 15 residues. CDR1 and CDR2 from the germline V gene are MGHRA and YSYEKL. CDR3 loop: CASSPLGTGSYEQYF. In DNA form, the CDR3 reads TGCGCCAGCAGCCCCCTCGGGACAGGGTCCTACGAGCAGTACTTC.

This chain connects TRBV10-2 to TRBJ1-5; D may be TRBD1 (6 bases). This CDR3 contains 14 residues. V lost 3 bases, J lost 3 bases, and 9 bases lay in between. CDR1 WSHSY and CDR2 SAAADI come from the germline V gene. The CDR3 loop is CASSDWTDNQPQHF. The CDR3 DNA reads TGCGCCAGCAGTGACTGGACAGACAATCAGCCCCAGCATTTT.

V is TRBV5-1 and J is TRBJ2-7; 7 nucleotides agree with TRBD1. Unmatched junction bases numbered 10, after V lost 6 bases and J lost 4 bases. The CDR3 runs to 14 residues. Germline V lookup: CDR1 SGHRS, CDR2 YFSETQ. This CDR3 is CASTPGQQVYEQYF. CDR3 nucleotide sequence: TGCGCCAGCACACCGGGACAGCAGGTTTACGAGCAGTACTTC.

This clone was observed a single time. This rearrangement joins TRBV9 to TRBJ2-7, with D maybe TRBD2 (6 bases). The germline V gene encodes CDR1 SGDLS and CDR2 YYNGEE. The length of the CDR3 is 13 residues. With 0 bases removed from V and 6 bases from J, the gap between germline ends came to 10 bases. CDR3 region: CASSVGWGGEQYF. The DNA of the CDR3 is TGTGCCAGCAGCGTAGGCTGGGGAGGCGAGCAGTACTTC. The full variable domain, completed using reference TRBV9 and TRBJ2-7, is DSGVTQTPKHLITATGQRVTLRCSPRSGDLSVYWYQQSLDQGLQFLIQYYNGEERAKGNILERFSAQQFPDLHSELNLSSLELGDSALYFCASSVGWGGEQYFGPGTRLTVT.

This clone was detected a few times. This CDR3 reads CATREDRETYEQYF. CDR3 sequence (DNA): TGTGCCACCAGGGAAGACAGGGAGACCTACGAGCAGTACTTC. This chain links TRBV15 with TRBJ2-7; the match to TRBD1 covers 7 bases. V trimming: 6 bases; J trimming: 2 bases; junction bases outside the gene matches: 7. In germline, CDR1 is LNHNV, CDR2 YYDKDF (reference sequence). CDR3 length: 14 residues.

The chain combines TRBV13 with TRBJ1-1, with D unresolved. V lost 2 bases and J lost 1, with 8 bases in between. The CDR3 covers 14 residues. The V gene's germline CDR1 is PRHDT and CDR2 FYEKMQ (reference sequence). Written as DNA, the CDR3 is TGTGCCAGCAGCTTAACCACACCGAACACTGAAGCTTTCTTT. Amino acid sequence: CASSLTTPNTEAFF. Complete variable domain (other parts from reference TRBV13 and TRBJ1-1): AAGVIQSPRHLIKEKRETATLKCYPIPRHDTVYWYQQGPGQDPQFLISFYEKMQSDKGSIPDRFSAQQFSDYHSELNMSSLELGDSALYFCASSLTTPNTEAFFGQGTRLTVV.

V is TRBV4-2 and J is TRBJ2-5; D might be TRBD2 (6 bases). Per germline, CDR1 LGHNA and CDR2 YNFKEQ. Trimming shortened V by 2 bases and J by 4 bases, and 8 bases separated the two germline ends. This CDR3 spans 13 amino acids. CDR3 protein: CASSQNGRETQYF. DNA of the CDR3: TGTGCCAGCAGCCAAAACGGGAGAGAGACCCAGTACTTC.

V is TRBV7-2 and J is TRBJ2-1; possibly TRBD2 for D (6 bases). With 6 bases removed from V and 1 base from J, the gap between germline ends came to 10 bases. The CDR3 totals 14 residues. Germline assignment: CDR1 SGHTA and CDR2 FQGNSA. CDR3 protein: CASSRGGSYNEQFF. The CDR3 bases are TGTGCCAGCAGTCGTGGGGGGTCCTACAATGAGCAGTTCTTC.

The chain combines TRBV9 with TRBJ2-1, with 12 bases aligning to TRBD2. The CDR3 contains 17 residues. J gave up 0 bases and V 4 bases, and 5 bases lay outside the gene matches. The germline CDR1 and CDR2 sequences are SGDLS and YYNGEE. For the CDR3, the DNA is TGTGCCAGCAGCAAGAGGACTAGCGGGAACTCCTACAATGAGCAGTTCTTC. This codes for CASSKRTSGNSYNEQFF.

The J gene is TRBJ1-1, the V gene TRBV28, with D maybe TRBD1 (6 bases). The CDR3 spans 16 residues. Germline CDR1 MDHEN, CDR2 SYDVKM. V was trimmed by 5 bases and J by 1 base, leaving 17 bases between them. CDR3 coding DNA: TGTGCCAGCAGTCCGCTTCAGGGGTTAGGGAACACTGAAGCTTTCTTT. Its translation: CASSPLQGLGNTEAFF.

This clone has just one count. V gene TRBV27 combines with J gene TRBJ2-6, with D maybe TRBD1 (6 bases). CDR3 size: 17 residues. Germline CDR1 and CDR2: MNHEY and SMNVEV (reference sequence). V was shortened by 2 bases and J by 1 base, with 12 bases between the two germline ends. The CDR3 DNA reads TGTGCCAGCAGTTTAAGGTTTAGGGGGTCTGGGGCCAACGTCCTGACTTTC. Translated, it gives CASSLRFRGSGANVLTF.